A few counts support the clone carrying this T cell receptor (beta chain). Its antigen is as yet unknown. This entry comes from a study of T cells in Graves' hyperthyroidism and ophthalmopathy. Study conclusions and caveats: Appearing also in blood were most of the thyroid clonotypes expanded above 0.001.

The V end lost 2 bases, the J end lost 0 bases, and 14 bases lay between the germline ends. Germline V gene lookup returns CDR1 SGHTA and CDR2 FQGNSA. The CDR3 runs to 17 residues. Amplification targeted TCR beta CDR3 regions from RNA transcripts. HTBI primers drove first-round RT-PCR of the TCR CDR3. TCRdb independently ran MiXCR on the multiplex PCR reads; one entry per CDR3 protein. Of some 620,000 distinct CDR3 sequences in the sample, around 15% were seen once. The PBMCs were taken from approximately 9.7 ml of fresh peripheral blood. The sequenced sample was blood. The clonotype was recovered from a woman aged 25 to 39 with Graves' hyperthyroidism. The chain combines TRBV7-2 with TRBJ1-3; D might be TRBD1 (6 bases). The CDR3 coding sequence is TGTGCCAGCAGCTTAAACGGACAGCCTTACTCTGGAAACACCATATATTTT. Translated, it gives CASSLNGQPYSGNTIYF. The entire variable domain, with the rest obtained from reference TRBV7-2 and TRBJ1-3, is as follows: GAGVSQSPSNKVTEKGKDVELRCDPISGHTALYWYRQSLGQGLEFLIYFQGNSAPDKSGLPSDRFSAERTGGSVSTLTIQRTQQEDSAVYLCASSLNGQPYSGNTIYFGEGSWLTVV.